The next 31 T cell receptor beta chains were all read from a single sample in a study of cytomegalovirus exposure and HLA in healthy donors (dated by TCRdb to about 2017). Receptors were amplified or captured by the immunoSEQ multiplex PCR assay. For the multiplex PCR, a mixture combining 60 forward primers for TCR Vbeta segments and 13 reverse primers for TCR Jbeta segments was used. TCRdb holds this immuneACCESS table with in-frame rearrangements only. Some clones are missing; in checked studies, unresolved V genes explain under half, and the rest has no known cause. The sample data list approximately 100,000 clones, and roughly 76% of these were observed just once. The ten largest make up approximately 9.2% of the sample. The specimen sequenced was PBMCs. The source of these receptors is a human donor in good health.

This chain links TRBV4-3 with TRBJ2-5, with TRBD2 matching over 9 bases. The assigned J gene may be wrong: the sequence end matches TRBJ2-7 better. The CDR3 totals 17 residues. Germline assignment: CDR1 LGHNA and CDR2 YSLEER. In DNA form, the CDR3 reads TGCGCCAGCAGCCAACTTCCGGGACTAGCTACGCCGTACGAGCAGTACTTC. This gives the protein CASSQLPGLATPYEQYF.

The rearrangement links TRBV15 to TRBJ1-2, with TRBD1 as a possible D gene (6 bases). Trimming removed 0 bases at V and 5 bases at J, with 10 bases between. The CDR3 extends over 14 amino acids. The germline V gene encodes CDR1 LNHNV and CDR2 YYDKDF (reference sequence). The CDR3 here is CATSRDTGTYGYTF. Here the CDR3 DNA reads TGTGCCACCAGCAGAGATACGGGGACATATGGCTACACCTTC.

The J gene is TRBJ1-6, the V gene TRBV2; TRBD1 agrees at 8 bases. The CDR3 consists of 14 residues. The junction had 4 bases not matched to a gene; V was cut back by 5 bases and J by 7 bases. Germline CDR1 reads SNHLY; CDR2 reads FYNNEI. The CDR3 sequence is CASSRSGGNSPLHF. For the CDR3, the DNA is TGTGCCAGCAGTCGCTCAGGGGGCAATTCACCCCTCCACTTT.

The chain couples TRBV2 to TRBJ1-4; no clear D gene. V was shortened by 4 bases and J by 6 bases, with 3 bases between the two germline ends. CDR3 size: 11 residues. Germline assignment: CDR1 SNHLY and CDR2 FYNNEI. CDR3 DNA sequence: TGTGCCAGCAGTGTCGATGAAAAACTGTTTTTT. It encodes CASSVDEKLFF.

This rearrangement joins TRBV19 to TRBJ1-6; weak D call: TRBD1 (5 bases). The CDR3 loop spans 13 amino acids. V was trimmed by 5 bases and J by 9 bases, leaving 11 bases between them. Germline assignment: CDR1 LNHDA and CDR2 SQIVND (reference sequence). The CDR3 sequence: CASSRTGGSPLHF. For the CDR3, the DNA is TGTGCCAGTAGTCGAACAGGTGGTTCACCCCTCCACTTT.

The V call is TRBV30, the J call TRBJ2-7, with TRBD1 matching over 11 bases. V lost 1 base, J lost 4 bases, and 3 bases stayed unmatched. Germline V lookup: CDR1 GTSNPN, CDR2 SVGIG (reference sequence). This CDR3 has 14 residues. CDR3 sequence reads: CAWSEDRGLYEQYF. CDR3 bases: TGTGCCTGGAGTGAGGACAGGGGGCTTTACGAGCAGTACTTC.

This clone was found once. V and J are TRBV7-6 and TRBJ2-3; 7 nucleotides align to TRBD1. CDR1 and CDR2 from the germline V gene are SGHVS and FNYEAQ. The CDR3 has 16 residues. V was pared by 4 bases and J by 1 base, with 8 bases of the junction left unmatched. The CDR3 loop reads CASSSAGGEGTDTQYF. The CDR3 coding sequence is TGTGCCAGCAGCTCGGCAGGGGGTGAGGGCACAGATACGCAGTATTTT.

The chain uses TRBV7-9 and TRBJ1-1; 7 bases map to TRBD1. Trimming removed 5 bases from V and 0 bases from J; junction bases left unmatched: 12. This CDR3 has 17 amino acids. The germline V gene has CDR1 SEHNR and CDR2 FQNEAQ (reference sequence). CDR3 bases: TGTGCCAGCAGCCCCAAGTATGGGACAGAGATGAACACTGAAGCTTTCTTT. It is translated as CASSPKYGTEMNTEAFF. The full variable domain, its missing parts supplied by reference TRBV7-9 and TRBJ1-1, is DTGVSQNPRHKITKRGQNVTFRCDPISEHNRLYWYRQTLGQGPEFLTYFQNEAQLEKSRLLSDRFSAERPKGSFSTLEIQRTEQGDSAMYLCASSPKYGTEMNTEAFFGQGTRLTVV.

The rearrangement uses TRBV5-1 and TRBJ2-1, with D perhaps TRBD2 (6 bases). Trimming cost V 5 bases and J 2 bases, with 14 bases left between them. CDR1 is SGHRS and CDR2 is YFSETQ in the germline V gene. This CDR3 region has 15 residues. DNA of the CDR3: TGCGCCAGCAGAGGGTCTAGCGTCACCTACAATGAGCAGTTCTTC. This codes for CASRGSSVTYNEQFF.

This clone appeared a few times. The chain uses TRBV2 and TRBJ2-3; 11 bases line up with TRBD2. CDR1 and CDR2 (germline): SNHLY, FYNNEI. The V gene end was trimmed by 7 bases and the J gene end by 6 bases; junction bases not matched to a gene: 9. The CDR3 totals 15 residues. As DNA, the CDR3 is TGTGCCAGCAAACTCTCTAGCGGGAGGTTTGATACGCAGTATTTT. It yields the protein CASKLSSGRFDTQYF.

The table lists this clone with a few counts. The chain joins TRBV18 to TRBJ1-4; D uncertain. This CDR3 comprises 14 residues. CDR1 and CDR2 (germline): KGHSH, LQKENI. V lost 3 bases and J lost 8, with 13 bases in between. The DNA for the CDR3 is TGTGCCAGCTCACCGGGCAGCCGCGGGGAAAAACTGTTTTTT. It is translated as CASSPGSRGEKLFF.

V gene TRBV19 combines with J gene TRBJ1-2, with D perhaps TRBD1 (5 bases). Trimming stripped 1 base from V and 4 bases from J, with 10 bases between. This CDR3 contains 14 residues. Per the germline V gene, CDR1 is LNHDA and CDR2 is SQIVND (reference sequence). Here the CDR3 DNA reads TGTGCCAGTAGTATAGCCACAGGCCTCTATGGCTACACCTTC. Translating it yields CASSIATGLYGYTF.

The chain links TRBV27 to TRBJ1-4, with D perhaps TRBD1 (5 bases). Germline CDR1 is MNHEY and CDR2 is SMNVEV (reference sequence). The CDR3 covers 16 residues. Trimming left V 2 bases short and J 4 bases short, with 14 bases between. The CDR3: CASSLRGSGVNEKLFF. The CDR3 nucleotides are TGTGCCAGCAGTTTACGAGGGTCGGGGGTTAATGAAAAACTGTTTTTT. Drawing the rest from reference TRBV27 and TRBJ1-4, the complete variable domain is EAQVTQNPRYLITVTGKKLTVTCSQNMNHEYMSWYRQDPGLGLRQIYYSMNVEVTDKGDVPEGYKVSRKEKRNFPLILESPSPNQTSLYFCASSLRGSGVNEKLFFGSGTQLSVL.

The chain recombines TRBV18 with TRBJ2-7; D is undetermined. Trimming shortened V by 2 bases and J by 2 bases, and 7 bases separated the two germline ends. This CDR3 is 13 amino acids long. Germline assignment: CDR1 KGHSH and CDR2 LQKENI. This chain's CDR3 is CASSPVYTYEQYF. CDR3 sequence (DNA): TGTGCCAGCTCACCAGTGTATACCTACGAGCAGTACTTC.

This clone has just one count. This chain joins TRBV27 and TRBJ1-1, with 8 nucleotides matching TRBD1. This CDR3 comprises 13 residues. Per the germline V gene, CDR1 is MNHEY and CDR2 is SMNVEV (reference sequence). The junction had 5 bases not matched to a gene; V was cut back by 7 bases and J by 4 bases. CDR3 sequence reads: CASTMTGATEAFF. The CDR3 DNA reads as TGTGCCAGCACCATGACAGGGGCCACTGAAGCTTTCTTT.

The chain uses TRBV10-3 and TRBJ1-1; D unresolved. Per the germline V gene, CDR1 is ENHRY and CDR2 is SYGVKD. The CDR3 sequence is 16 residues long. Trimming shortened V by 3 bases and J by 1 base, and 15 bases separated the two germline ends. CDR3 nucleotides: TGTGCCATCAGTGATTCCGGGATCGGAAGGAACACTGAAGCTTTCTTT. Amino acid sequence: CAISDSGIGRNTEAFF.

The gene calls are TRBV11-2 and TRBJ1-1; D is possibly TRBD1 (6 bases). The CDR3 runs 14 residues. V lost 2 bases and J lost 6, with 13 bases in between. CDR1 SGHAT and CDR2 FQNNGV come from the germline V gene. CDR3 loop: CASSLRSGGPEAFF. The CDR3 nucleotides are TGTGCCAGCAGCTTAAGGTCCGGGGGGCCTGAAGCTTTCTTT.

The chain combines TRBV5-1 with TRBJ2-7; perhaps TRBD2 as D (6 bases). CDR1 is SGHRS, CDR2 YFSETQ, per germline. V was cut by 4 bases and J by 2 bases, with 10 bases left in between. The length of the CDR3 is 13 residues. The CDR3 nucleotides read TGCGCCAGCAGCCCGGAGGGCCCCTACGAGCAGTACTTC. Protein product: CASSPEGPYEQYF. Full variable domain (remainder filled in from reference TRBV5-1 and TRBJ2-7): KAGVTQTPRYLIKTRGQQVTLSCSPISGHRSVSWYQQTPGQGLQFLFEYFSETQRNKGNFPGRFSGRQFSNSRSEMNVSTLELGDSALYLCASSPEGPYEQYFGPGTRLTVT.

J is TRBJ2-2 and V is TRBV7-2; 9 nucleotides line up with TRBD2. J gave up 3 bases and V 3 bases, and 2 bases lay outside the gene matches. The CDR3 consists of 15 residues. Germline V gene data show CDR1 as SGHTA and CDR2 as FQGNSA. In DNA form, the CDR3 reads TGTGCCAGCAGCTTGCAGCGGGGGGACACCGGGGAGCTGTTTTTT. Its translation: CASSLQRGDTGELFF.

The V call is TRBV27, the J call TRBJ2-1; 12 positions agree with TRBD2. Per germline, CDR1 MNHEY and CDR2 SMNVEV (reference sequence). V lost 8 bases and J lost 8; bases outside the gene matches: 10. The CDR3 has 15 amino acids. The CDR3 sequence is CASLLTSGGTYEQFF. CDR3 coding DNA: TGTGCCAGCCTTTTGACTAGCGGGGGAACCTATGAGCAGTTCTTC.

This clone has a handful of counts. The rearrangement links TRBV25-1 to TRBJ1-1; perhaps TRBD1 as D (6 bases). The CDR3 has 15 residues. CDR1 MGHDK and CDR2 SYGVNS come from the germline V gene. The ends were cut back, 3 bases at V and 4 bases at J, with 15 bases in the middle. The CDR3 nucleotides read TGTGCCAGCAGTGAGGACAGTCCCTGGGGCACTGAAGCTTTCTTT. Amino acids: CASSEDSPWGTEAFF.

The chain joins TRBV11-2 to TRBJ1-1; the D gene is possibly TRBD1 (5 bases). V was clipped by 5 bases and J by 1 base, with 20 bases between them. CDR3 length equals 17 residues. The germline V gene has CDR1 SGHAT and CDR2 FQNNGV. The CDR3 DNA is TGTGCCAGCAGCCCATCCGGAGTTCACAGGAGGAACACTGAAGCTTTCTTT. Translation gives CASSPSGVHRRNTEAFF.

Here the CDR3 reads CASSAAETQYF. CDR3 in DNA: TGTGCCAGCAGCGCCGCGGAGACCCAGTACTTC. This chain connects TRBV7-2 to TRBJ2-5; no firm D call. Trimming took off 5 bases at V and 5 bases at J, with 6 bases between the two ends. Per the germline V gene, CDR1 is SGHTA and CDR2 is FQGNSA. The CDR3 runs to 11 residues.

This clone was seen only a few times. The chain recombines TRBV18 with TRBJ2-5; no reliable D call. Trimming stripped 0 bases from V and 7 bases from J, with 9 bases between. CDR1 and CDR2 (germline): KGHSH, LQKENI. This CDR3 has 13 residues. The CDR3 sequence: CASSPPLSPTQYF. Written as DNA, the CDR3 is TGTGCCAGCTCACCACCTCTCTCCCCGACCCAGTACTTC.

V is TRBV5-1 and J is TRBJ2-1, with 9 bases identical to TRBD1. Trimming cost V 4 bases and J 4 bases; bases outside gene matches: 6. The CDR3 spans 15 residues. Germline V gene sequence: CDR1 SGHRS, CDR2 YFSETQ. The CDR3 sequence is CASSRPGQGYNEQFF. The CDR3 DNA reads TGCGCCAGCAGCCGACCGGGACAGGGTTACAATGAGCAGTTCTTC.

The chain links TRBV18 to TRBJ2-7; D unresolved. Deletions cut 0 bases from V and 0 bases from J, with 6 bases between. Germline V lookup: CDR1 KGHSH, CDR2 LQKENI. The CDR3 consists of 14 residues. CDR3 amino acids: CASSPPLASYEQYF. In DNA form, the CDR3 reads TGTGCCAGCTCACCACCATTGGCCTCCTACGAGCAGTACTTC.

The J gene is TRBJ2-1, the V gene TRBV7-9; the D gene is possibly TRBD2 (6 bases). CDR3 length: 15 amino acids. Germline CDR1 and CDR2: SEHNR and FQNEAQ (reference sequence). Trimming left V 5 bases short and J 3 bases short, with 14 bases between. The CDR3 loop is CASSPNKEGYNEQFF. In DNA form, the CDR3 reads TGTGCCAGCAGCCCAAACAAGGAGGGCTACAATGAGCAGTTCTTC.

As concerns this clone: A junction boundary mismatches the germline segment, possibly from a read error. The chain combines TRBV10-3 with TRBJ2-1; maybe TRBD2 (6 bases). The CDR3 covers 15 residues. Germline CDR1 and CDR2: ENHRY and SYGVKD. CDR3 coding DNA: TGTGCCATCCGTGATTCAGCCGGAGGGAAGAATGAGCAGTTCTTC. This sequence encodes CAIRDSAGGKNEQFF.

This chain joins TRBV29-1 and TRBJ2-7; TRBD2 agrees at 13 bases. CDR3 length equals 13 residues. Germline CDR1 and CDR2: SQVTM and ANQGSEA. Trimming at V came to 7 bases and at J to 6 bases, leaving 6 bases not matched to a gene. This CDR3 reads CSGRLAGGSEQYF. CDR3 coding DNA: TGCAGCGGGAGACTAGCGGGAGGTAGCGAGCAGTACTTC.

This clone was observed a handful of times. The chain has TRBV4-3 and TRBJ2-7; 9 bases agree with TRBD2. CDR1 is LGHNA, CDR2 YSLEER, per germline. V was clipped by 2 bases and J by 3 bases; unmatched bases: 8. The CDR3 is 16 residues long. CDR3: CASSQSRLAVIYEQYF. The CDR3 bases are TGCGCCAGCAGCCAATCAAGACTAGCGGTTATCTACGAGCAGTACTTC.

This chain uses TRBV11-2 with TRBJ2-1, with TRBD2 matching 10 bases. The CDR3 covers 14 residues. Germline V gene sequence: CDR1 SGHAT, CDR2 FQNNGV. The J segment lost 5 bases and the V segment lost 5 bases, leaving 3 bases of the junction unmatched. CDR3 protein: CASSRAGGDNEQFF. The DNA of the CDR3 is TGTGCCAGCAGCCGAGCGGGGGGGGACAATGAGCAGTTCTTC.